The TCR beta chain described here comes from a study of CD8 T cells in Susac syndrome. The CDR3 loop spans 11 amino acids. V was shortened by 2 bases and J by 2 bases, with 4 bases between the two germline ends. Germline CDR1 is GTSNPN and CDR2 is SVGIG (reference sequence). Random hexamers served to reverse transcribe roughly 0.45 to 1 ug RNA. A multiplex approach, immunoSEQ multiplex PCR, amplified TCR beta CDR3 across 54 Vbeta and 13 Jbeta. TCRdb passed the immunoSEQ multiplex PCR reads through MiXCR, listing each CDR3 protein once. The data contain roughly 140,000 distinct CDR3 sequences, over 95% of them singletons. CD8+ and CD4+ T cells taken from blood had their TCR beta sequenced.

Input material: CD8+ T cells from PBMCs. The clonotype was recovered from a human donor with multiple sclerosis. The chain has TRBV30 and TRBJ2-7; D unresolved. CDR3 coding DNA: TGTGCCTGGAGTCGCACCTACGAGCAGTACTTC. Encoded protein: CAWSRTYEQYF.